What follows are 9 T cell receptor beta chains derived from one specimen sequenced in a study of identical twins. TCRdb used MiXCR to reprocess the 5' RACE reads, holding one entry per CDR3 protein. The sample contains 550,000 to 700,000 distinct CDR3 sequences, 20% to 25% of which appear only once. A further study also used this sample, focusing on T cells expressing NK-cell markers.

Sequencing was done on a sample of PBMCs. The receptors derive from a woman younger than 35 in good health.

The chain combines TRBV3-1 with TRBJ2-1; weak D call: TRBD2 (5 bases). The CDR3 is 16 amino acids. CDR1 and CDR2 from the germline V gene are LGHDT and YNNKEL (reference sequence). V dropped 1 base and J dropped 2 bases, with 12 bases sitting between them. This chain's CDR3 is CASSQAGRVTYNEQFF. DNA of the CDR3: TGTGCCAGCAGCCAAGCTGGGCGGGTAACCTACAATGAGCAGTTCTTC.

V gene TRBV18 combines with J gene TRBJ2-4; D not certain. Germline assignment: CDR1 KGHSH and CDR2 LQKENI. Deletions cut 2 bases from V and 0 bases from J, with 8 bases between. The CDR3 length is 15 residues. Here the CDR3 DNA reads TGTGCCAGCTCACCAATCTCCCTAGCCAAAAACATTCAGTACTTC. This gives the protein CASSPISLAKNIQYF.

This sequence joins TRBV20-1 and TRBJ2-2; D is tentatively TRBD1 or TRBD2 (6 bases each). Germline CDR1 DFQATT, CDR2 SNEGSKA (reference sequence). With 3 bases removed from V and 5 bases from J, the gap between germline ends came to 13 bases. The length of the CDR3 is 14 residues. The CDR3 bases are TGCAGTGCTAGGGGGGCTGCGGGAACCGGGGAGCTGTTTTTT. Its protein is CSARGAAGTGELFF.

The J gene is TRBJ1-2, the V gene TRBV20-1, with 7 bases identical to TRBD1. Trimming removed 5 bases from V and 6 bases from J; junction bases left unmatched: 6. The CDR3 runs to 12 residues. Germline values: CDR1 DFQATT, CDR2 SNEGSKA (reference sequence). CDR3 residues: CSAGGQNNGYTF. The CDR3 coding sequence is TGCAGTGCTGGGGGACAGAACAATGGCTACACCTTC.

In its sample, this clonotype was seen many times. The chain links TRBV9 to TRBJ2-7, with D unclear. Trimming took 3 bases from V and 2 from J, leaving 9 bases between them. The CDR3 is 13 residues long. Germline-derived CDR1 and CDR2 are SGDLS and YYNGEE. This CDR3 reads CASSAADPYEQYF. The CDR3 nucleotides read TGTGCCAGCAGCGCCGCCGACCCCTACGAGCAGTACTTC.

The chain joins TRBV5-6 to TRBJ2-2; perhaps TRBD2 as D (6 bases). The germline V gene encodes CDR1 SGHDT and CDR2 YYEEEE. There are 16 residues in the CDR3. V dropped 3 bases and J dropped 0 bases, with 12 bases sitting between them. CDR3 sequence (DNA): TGTGCCAGCAGCTCAGCGGGCGGGGCGAACACCGGGGAGCTGTTTTTT. Protein product: CASSSAGGANTGELFF.

J is TRBJ1-1 and V is TRBV10-3; D is uncertain. CDR1 is ENHRY and CDR2 is SYGVKD in the germline V gene. This CDR3 has 15 amino acids. The V and J ends lost 0 bases and 10 bases respectively, with 18 bases between them. CDR3 residues: CAISESRALGLGAFF. CDR3 coding DNA: TGTGCCATCAGTGAGTCGCGGGCTCTCGGGTTAGGAGCTTTCTTT.

The gene calls are TRBV29-1 and TRBJ2-7; D is unclear. The CDR3 consists of 13 residues. Germline V gene sequence: CDR1 SQVTM, CDR2 ANQGSEA. Trimming removed 0 bases at V and 2 bases at J, with 8 bases between. The CDR3 reads CSVEELDAYEQYF. The CDR3 nucleotides are TGCAGCGTTGAAGAACTGGATGCCTACGAGCAGTACTTC.

On this clonotype: The CDR3 does not close with the conserved phenylalanine or tryptophan, likely indicating a read error. The chain uses TRBV3-1 and TRBJ2-3; D is unresolved. V gave up 8 bases and J gave up 2 bases, with 11 bases separating them. The CDR3 runs 13 residues. Per germline, CDR1 LGHDT and CDR2 YNNKEL (reference sequence). CDR3 bases: TGTGCCAGCCGTCCTAGGGCCACAGATACGCAGTATCTT. It yields the protein CASRPRATDTQYL.